This T cell receptor beta chain was identified during a study of early T cells in non-severe SARS-CoV-2 infection. There are a few counts of this clonotype. TCRdb independently ran MiXCR on the 5' RACE reads; one entry per CDR3 protein. The sample has more than 60,000 distinct CDR3 sequences, about 9% seen once; the top ten hold under 7%. This clonotype was obtained from an adult who was a healthcare worker with PCR-confirmed SARS-CoV-2 infection or an uninfected control (not recorded which). Sequenced: whole blood.

The CDR3 region is CASRTRGITDTQYF. The CDR3 DNA is TGTGCCAGCAGGACTCGAGGAATCACAGATACGCAGTATTTT. The rearrangement joins TRBV12-3 or TRBV12-4 to TRBJ2-3; D is ambiguous. V gave up 6 bases and J gave up 2 bases, with 12 bases separating them. The CDR3 covers 14 residues.